A selection of T cell receptor beta chains follows, all from one sample in a study of T cells in Graves' hyperthyroidism and ophthalmopathy. TCRdb fed the multiplex PCR reads into MiXCR, producing one record per CDR3 protein. Of 600,000 or so distinct CDR3 sequences detected, approximately 15% appear once; the ten largest clones hold 7.1%. The sample taken for sequencing was blood. Receptor source: a woman between 18 and 30 years old with Graves' ophthalmopathy. The CDR3 runs from the conserved cysteine through the conserved F or W. Fields, in order: J gene, V gene, D gene, clone size, CDR3 protein, CDR3 DNA. A D gene is named only where the DNA matches it firmly. A clone size is listed for some rows: how often the clone was seen (once, few, many), or a class if it is expanded.

TRBJ2-1,TRBV20-1,TRBD2,many,CSAGSPSGKGYNEQFF,TGCAGTGCTGGCTCCCCTAGCGGGAAAGGATACAATGAGCAGTTCTTC
TRBJ1-5,TRBV20-1,NA,many,CSASRLNQPQHF,TGCAGTGCTAGTCGGTTGAATCAGCCCCAGCATTTT
TRBJ2-4,TRBV9,NA,few,CASSPLVLPGNIQCF,TGTGCCAGCAGCCCTTTAGTCCTGCCCGGAAACATTCAGTGCTTC
TRBJ1-6,TRBV19,NA,NA,CASMPDYSYNSPLHF,TGTGCCAGTATGCCCGATTACTCCTATAATTCACCCCTCCACTTT
TRBJ1-4,TRBV7-8,NA,few,CASSPRAPNEKLFF,TGTGCCAGCAGCCCCCGGGCCCCTAATGAAAAACTGTTTTTT
TRBJ1-2,TRBV12-3/TRBV12-4,NA,many,CASSLLPSGYGYTF,TGTGCCAGCAGTCTACTGCCCTCAGGCTATGGCTACACCTTC
TRBJ2-4,TRBV12-5,TRBD1,NA,CASGLVLDRGAKNIQYF,TGTGCTAGTGGTTTGGTACTTGACAGGGGAGCCAAAAACATTCAGTACTTC
TRBJ2-3,TRBV18,NA,NA,CASSPEHRGTDTQYF,TGTGCCAGCTCACCGGAACACCGGGGCACAGATACGCAGTATTTT
TRBJ2-2,TRBV27,TRBD2,many,CASRKRPSGDNTGELFF,TGTGCCAGCAGGAAGCGGCCTAGCGGAGATAACACCGGGGAGCTGTTTTTT
TRBJ1-5,TRBV30,TRBD1,NA,CAWSVGTGNQPQHF,TGTGCCTGGAGTGTCGGGACAGGGAATCAGCCCCAGCATTTT
TRBJ2-1,TRBV20-1,TRBD2,many,CSARDLVAGYNEQFF,TGCAGTGCTAGAGATCTAGTAGCGGGTTACAATGAGCAGTTCTTC
TRBJ2-3,TRBV29-1,NA,few,CSVATSTDTQYF,TGCAGCGTGGCAACTAGCACAGATACGCAGTATTTT
TRBJ1-6,TRBV6-1,TRBD1,many,CASSSSGTGGNSPLHF,TGTGCCAGCAGTTCATCCGGGACAGGGGGCAATTCACCCCTCCACTTT
TRBJ2-4,TRBV18,NA,few,CASSPIPTTLAKNIQYF,TGTGCCAGCTCCCCGATCCCGACCACCTTAGCCAAAAACATTCAGTACTTC
TRBJ1-1,TRBV6-1,TRBD1,NA,CASRGQGVGTEAFF,TGTGCCAGCAGAGGACAGGGGGTCGGCACTGAAGCTTTCTTT
TRBJ2-7,TRBV7-9,TRBD1,many,CASSREQGQGRSYEQYF,TGTGCCAGCAGCCGCGAGCAGGGACAGGGAAGATCCTACGAGCAGTACTTC
TRBJ2-3,TRBV5-5,TRBD2,NA,CASSLLAGTDTQYF,TGTGCCAGCAGCCTACTAGCGGGCACAGATACGCAGTATTTT
TRBJ2-7,TRBV28,NA,many,CASSLGLGEYEQYF,TGTGCCAGCAGTTTGGGACTCGGGGAGTACGAGCAGTACTTC
TRBJ1-3,TRBV2,NA,many,CASSQGHNSGNTIYF,TGTGCCAGCAGTCAAGGACACAACTCTGGAAACACCATATATTTT
TRBJ2-7,TRBV7-3,TRBD2,many,CASSLGLADEQYF,TGTGCCAGCAGCTTGGGACTAGCGGACGAGCAGTACTTC
TRBJ2-7,TRBV11-2,TRBD2,many,CASSSGLADPVGYEQYF,TGTGCCAGCAGTTCGGGACTAGCGGACCCGGTGGGCTACGAGCAGTACTTC
TRBJ1-4,TRBV7-2,NA,NA,CASSALQSTNEKLFF,TGTGCCAGCAGCGCCTTACAGAGCACGAATGAAAAACTGTTTTTT
TRBJ2-7,TRBV18,TRBD1,few,CASSLYSTGPYEQYF,TGTGCCAGCTCACTTTACTCGACAGGGCCCTACGAGCAGTACTTC
TRBJ2-3,TRBV19,TRBD1,few,CASSRRTGASTDTQYF,TGTGCCAGTAGTCGAAGGACAGGAGCTAGCACAGATACGCAGTATTTT
TRBJ1-2,TRBV5-1,NA,many,CASSLERGVLGYTF,TGCGCCAGCAGCTTGGAAAGGGGAGTCTTGGGCTACACCTTC
TRBJ2-7,TRBV20-1,NA,NA,CSARGSGGIFYEQYF,TGCAGTGCTAGAGGGTCAGGGGGGATTTTCTACGAGCAGTACTTC
TRBJ1-3,TRBV28,NA,few,CASNLEGGTGNTIYF,TGTGCCAGCAATTTAGAGGGGGGCACTGGAAACACCATATATTTT
TRBJ1-4,TRBV6-6,NA,many,CASSYEGREKLFF,TGTGCCAGCAGTTACGAGGGGAGGGAAAAACTGTTTTTT
TRBJ1-4,TRBV5-1,NA,few,CASSLAPGLNEKLFF,TGCGCCAGCAGCTTGGCCCCGGGACTGAATGAAAAACTGTTTTTT
TRBJ1-5,TRBV12-3/TRBV12-4,TRBD1,NA,CASVWAPGTEYSNQPQHF,TGTGCCAGCGTTTGGGCCCCCGGGACAGAATATAGCAATCAGCCCCAGCATTTT
TRBJ2-1,TRBV18,TRBD1,many,CASSEDRVGNEQFF,TGTGCCAGCTCAGAAGACAGGGTAGGGAATGAGCAGTTCTTC
TRBJ1-5,TRBV5-1,NA,few,CASSLAGLENQPQHF,TGCGCCAGCAGCTTGGCGGGGCTAGAGAATCAGCCCCAGCATTTT
TRBJ2-7,TRBV7-6,TRBD1,many,CASSSTRAAPMGQGYAYEQYF,TGTGCCAGCAGCTCGACCCGCGCCGCGCCAATGGGACAGGGGTACGCCTACGAGCAGTACTTC
TRBJ2-6,TRBV15,TRBD1,NA,CATSKDRTLTGADVLTF,TGTGCCACCAGCAAGGACAGGACCTTAACTGGGGCCGACGTCCTGACTTTC
TRBJ1-2,TRBV4-1,NA,many,CASSHHRVNYGYTF,TGCGCCAGCAGCCATCACCGTGTGAACTATGGCTACACCTTC
TRBJ2-6,TRBV11-2,NA,many,CASSLGAGANVLTF,TGTGCCAGCAGCTTGGGGGCTGGGGCCAACGTCCTGACTTTC
TRBJ1-4,TRBV6-9,NA,NA,CASSYYTQAEKLFF,TGTGCCAGCAGTTATTATACGCAGGCTGAAAAACTGTTTTTT
TRBJ1-5,TRBV12-3/TRBV12-4,NA,many,CASSSRVSQPQHF,TGTGCCAGCAGTTCAAGGGTGAGCCAGCCCCAGCATTTT
TRBJ2-7,TRBV7-6,NA,many,CASSSEGQGGSYEQYF,TGTGCCAGCAGTTCCGAGGGGCAGGGGGGTTCCTACGAGCAGTACTTC
TRBJ2-7,TRBV11-2,TRBD2,many,CASSHLAGSFYEQYF,TGTGCCAGCAGCCATCTAGCGGGGTCCTTCTACGAGCAGTACTTC
TRBJ2-7,TRBV6-5,NA,NA,CASSYSGPGEQYF,TGTGCCAGCAGTTACTCGGGACCGGGCGAGCAGTACTTC
TRBJ2-7,TRBV19,NA,NA,CATAFRANYEQYF,TGTGCCACTGCCTTCAGGGCCAACTACGAGCAGTACTTC
TRBJ2-7,TRBV12-3/TRBV12-4,NA,many,CASSPRGGISYEQYF,TGTGCCAGCAGTCCCCGAGGCGGGATCTCCTACGAGCAGTACTTC
TRBJ2-1,TRBV3-1,NA,many,CASSQEVYYNEQFF,TGTGCCAGCAGCCAAGAAGTTTACTACAATGAGCAGTTCTTC